A selection of T cell receptor beta chains follows, all from one sample in a study of CD8+CD57+ T cells in acquired aplastic anemia. TCRdb re-called the reads with MiXCR, one entry per CDR3 protein. The sample consists of approximately 130,000 distinct CDR3 sequences, roughly 55% of them appearing once. The sequenced sample consisted of sorted CD4+, CD8+, or CD8+CD57+ T cells (not recorded which) from PBMCs. The source of these receptors is a human donor with aplastic anemia. Both conserved end residues are part of each CDR3. D genes are given only for firm matches. The size of a clone is reported for some rows only, either as once, few or many, or as a class for expanded clones.

j_gene | d_gene | abundance | v_gene | CDR3nt | CDR3aa
TRBJ2-5 | - | - | TRBV5-1 | TGTGCCAGCAGCTTGCCGGGCAAAGAGACCCAGTACTTC | CASSLPGKETQYF
TRBJ1-2 | - | - | TRBV7-8 | TGTGCCAGCAGCTTAGGAGGTGATGGCTACACCTTC | CASSLGGDGYTF
TRBJ1-5 | - | - | TRBV2 | TGTGCCAGCAGTGACAGCCGGTATAGCAATCAGCCCCAGCATTTT | CASSDSRYSNQPQHF
TRBJ2-2 | TRBD1 | - | TRBV4-3 | TGCGCCAGCAGCCACTTACAGGGGCAGGGCGGGGAGCTGTTTTTT | CASSHLQGQGGELFF
TRBJ1-1 | - | many | TRBV19 | TGTGCCAGTAGTCCCGCGGGGGTAGGCACTGAAGCTTTCTTT | CASSPAGVGTEAFF
TRBJ2-7 | - | - | TRBV2 | TGTGCCAGCCACCTAGTCTACGAGCAGTACTTC | CASHLVYEQYF
TRBJ2-3 | TRBD1 | few | TRBV25-1 | TGTGCCAGCAGTGAGGACAGGGTCACAGATACGCAGTATTTT | CASSEDRVTDTQYF
TRBJ2-1 | - | - | TRBV27 | TGTGCCAGCAGTCCTATAGGGACACCTTACGAGCAGTTCTTC | CASSPIGTPYEQFF
TRBJ2-3 | - | few | TRBV24-1 | TGTGCCACCGGGGGTGACGTTTCCACAGATACGCAGTATTTT | CATGGDVSTDTQYF
TRBJ2-7 | TRBD1 | - | TRBV13 | TGTGCCAGCAGTGACTACCCGGGGACAGGACCCGACGAGCAGTACTTC | CASSDYPGTGPDEQYF
TRBJ2-7 | TRBD1 | - | TRBV24-1 | TGTGCCACCAGTGATAGGACAGGGTACTACGAGCAGTACTTC | CATSDRTGYYEQYF
TRBJ2-3 | - | - | TRBV27 | TGTGCCAGCAGTCTGGTAGGTTTGGGCCTCACAGATACGCAGTATTTT | CASSLVGLGLTDTQYF
TRBJ2-7 | TRBD2 | - | TRBV20-1 | TGCAGCGTTTCGAGGGGACTAGCGGGAGGGGAACACGAGCAGTACTTC | CSVSRGLAGGEHEQYF
TRBJ2-7 | TRBD1 | - | TRBV9 | TGTGCCAGCAGCGTAGGGGACAGGGGGTCCCGTACGTACTTC | CASSVGDRGSRTYF
TRBJ2-1 | - | - | TRBV9 | TGTGCCAGCAGCTCCGCAGGGAACAATGAGCAGTTCTTC | CASSSAGNNEQFF
TRBJ2-5 | - | - | TRBV7-2 | TGTGCCAGCAGCTTTGTACATAGTCCATATAGAGAGACCCAGTACTTC | CASSFVHSPYRETQYF
TRBJ2-1 | - | many | TRBV9 | TGTGCCAGCAGCGCCGGGGGTAAATCCTACAATGAGCAGTTCTTC | CASSAGGKSYNEQFF
TRBJ2-5 | - | - | TRBV25-1 | TGTGCCAGCAGTAAGACCGGGCCCCAGTACTTC | CASSKTGPQYF
TRBJ1-5 | TRBD1 | - | TRBV19 | TGTGCCAGTAGTATAGATCGACAGGGGAGCGCCCAGCATTTT | CASSIDRQGSAQHF
TRBJ2-7 | - | - | TRBV7-8 | TGTGCCAGCAACACGATCGGGATTTACGAGCAGTACTTC | CASNTIGIYEQYF
TRBJ2-7 | - | - | TRBV19 | TGTGCCAGTAGTATTAGAGAGGAAGGCGAGCAGTACTTC | CASSIREEGEQYF
TRBJ2-3 | TRBD2 | few | TRBV10-3 | TGTGCCATCAGTGAACTGGCTAGCGGGGTGAGCACAGATACGCAGTATTTT | CAISELASGVSTDTQYF
TRBJ1-2 | - | few | TRBV15 | TGTGCCACCAGCGCCCGGACATTTAACTATGGCTACACCTTC | CATSARTFNYGYTF
TRBJ1-6 | - | - | TRBV5-4 | TGTGCCAGCAGCTTGCTGGCGGGTACACCCCTCCACTTT | CASSLLAGTPLHF